This T cell receptor beta chain was captured in a study of shared clonotypes between healthy human individuals. Under the authors' procedure: From ImmunoSEQ came sequences covering only the junction and carrying no quality scores, so filtering differed. Produced via immunoSEQ multiplex PCR; TCRdb's table is partial and in-frame only. V and J calls and clone size are those listed in that table; D and trimming were worked out from the DNA. The repertoire has about 980,000 clones, more than 75% of them found once; the top ten carry approximately 1.5%. This CDR3 has 14 amino acids. Germline V gene lookup returns CDR1 LNHDA and CDR2 SQIVND (reference sequence). The V gene lost 5 bases and the J gene lost 1 base, with 11 bases spanning the gap. The study's findings and limits: Non-shared clonotypes were found to have lower generation probabilities than the clonotypes that were shared by all four of the sorted-subset donors.

Turning to this clone: Antigen unknown.

This TCR was sampled from a man younger than 30 in good health. Sequencing was carried out using memory CD4+ T cells sorted from blood. The subset denotes: CD45RA-negative fraction. The chain recombines TRBV19 with TRBJ1-1, with D possibly being TRBD1 (5 bases). The DNA for the CDR3 is TGTGCCAGTAGTGCAACAGGATCGAACACTGAAGCTTTCTTT. It specifies CASSATGSNTEAFF.